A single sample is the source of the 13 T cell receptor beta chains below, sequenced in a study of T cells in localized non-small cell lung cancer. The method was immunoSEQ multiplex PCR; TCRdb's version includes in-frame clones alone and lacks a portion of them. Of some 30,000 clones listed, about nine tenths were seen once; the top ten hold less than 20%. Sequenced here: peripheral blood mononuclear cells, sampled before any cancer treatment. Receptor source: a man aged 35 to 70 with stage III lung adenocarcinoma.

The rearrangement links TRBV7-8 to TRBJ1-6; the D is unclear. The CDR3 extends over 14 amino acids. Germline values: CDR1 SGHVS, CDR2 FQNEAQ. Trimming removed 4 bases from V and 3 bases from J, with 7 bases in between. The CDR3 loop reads CASSSTNYNSPLHF. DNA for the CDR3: TGTGCCAGCAGCTCAACCAACTATAATTCACCCCTCCACTTT.

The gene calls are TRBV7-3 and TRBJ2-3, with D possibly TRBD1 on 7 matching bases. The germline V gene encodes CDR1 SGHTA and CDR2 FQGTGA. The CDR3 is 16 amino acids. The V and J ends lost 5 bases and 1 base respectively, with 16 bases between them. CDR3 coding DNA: TGTGCCAGCAGCCGCGGGGTGGGACAGCGCACAGATACGCAGTATTTT. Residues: CASSRGVGQRTDTQYF.

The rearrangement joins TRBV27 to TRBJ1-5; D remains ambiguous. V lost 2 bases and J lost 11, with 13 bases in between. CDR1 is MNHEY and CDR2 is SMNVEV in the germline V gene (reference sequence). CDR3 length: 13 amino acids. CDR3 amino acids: CASSLRSTEAQHF. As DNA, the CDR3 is TGTGCCAGCAGTTTACGAAGCACGGAGGCCCAGCATTTT.

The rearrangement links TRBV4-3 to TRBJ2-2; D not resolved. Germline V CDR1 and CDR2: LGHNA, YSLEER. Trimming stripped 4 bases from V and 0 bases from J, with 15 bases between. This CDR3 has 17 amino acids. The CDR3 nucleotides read TGCGCCAGCAGCCCATTCCCCGGAGTCGCGAACACCGGGGAGCTGTTTTTT. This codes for CASSPFPGVANTGELFF.

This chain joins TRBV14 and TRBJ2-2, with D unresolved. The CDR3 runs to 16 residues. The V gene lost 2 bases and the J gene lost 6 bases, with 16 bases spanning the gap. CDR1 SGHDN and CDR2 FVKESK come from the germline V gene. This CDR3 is CASSQYVGSVSGELFF. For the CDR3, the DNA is TGTGCCAGCAGCCAATATGTGGGGTCGGTCTCCGGGGAGCTGTTTTTT. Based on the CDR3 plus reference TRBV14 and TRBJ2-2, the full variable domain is EAGVTQFPSHSVIEKGQTVTLRCDPISGHDNLYWYRRVMGKEIKFLLHFVKESKQDESGMPNNRFLAERTGGTYSTLKVQPAELEDSGVYFCASSQYVGSVSGELFFGEGSRLTVL.

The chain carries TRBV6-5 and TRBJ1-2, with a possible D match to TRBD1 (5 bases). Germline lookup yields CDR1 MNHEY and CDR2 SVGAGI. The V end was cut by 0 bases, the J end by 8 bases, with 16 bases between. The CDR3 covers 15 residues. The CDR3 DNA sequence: TGTGCCAGCAGTTACTCCGTGGACACCGAGAAGGGCTACACCTTC. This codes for CASSYSVDTEKGYTF.

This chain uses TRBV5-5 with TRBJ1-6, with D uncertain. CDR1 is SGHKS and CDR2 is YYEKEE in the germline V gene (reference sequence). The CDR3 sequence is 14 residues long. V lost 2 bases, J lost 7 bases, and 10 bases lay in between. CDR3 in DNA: TGTGCCAGCAGCTTCGTCGCAAACAATTCACCCCTCCACTTT. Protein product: CASSFVANNSPLHF. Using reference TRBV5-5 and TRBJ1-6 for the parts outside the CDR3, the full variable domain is DAGVTQSPTHLIKTRGQQVTLRCSPISGHKSVSWYQQVLGQGPQFIFQYYEKEERGRGNFPDRFSARQFPNYSSELNVNALLLGDSALYLCASSFVANNSPLHFGNGTRLTVT.

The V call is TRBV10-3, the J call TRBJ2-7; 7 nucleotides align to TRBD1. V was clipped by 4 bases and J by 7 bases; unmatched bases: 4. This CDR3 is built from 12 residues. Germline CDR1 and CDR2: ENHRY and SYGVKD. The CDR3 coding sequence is TGTGCCATCAGTGCACAACAGGGGGAGCAGTACTTC. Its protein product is CAISAQQGEQYF.

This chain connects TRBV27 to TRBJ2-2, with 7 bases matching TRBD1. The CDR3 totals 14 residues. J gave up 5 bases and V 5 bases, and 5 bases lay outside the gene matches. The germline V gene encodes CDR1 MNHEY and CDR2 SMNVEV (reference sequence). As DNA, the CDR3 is TGTGCCAGCAGTCACGGGACAGCTACCGGGGAGCTGTTTTTT. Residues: CASSHGTATGELFF.

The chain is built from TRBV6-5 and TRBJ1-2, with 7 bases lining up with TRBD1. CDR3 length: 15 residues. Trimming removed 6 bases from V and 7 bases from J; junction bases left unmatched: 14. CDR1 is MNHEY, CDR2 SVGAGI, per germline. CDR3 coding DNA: TGTGCCAGCAGCCAAACCGCACAGGGGAGGTTTGGCTACACCTTC. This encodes CASSQTAQGRFGYTF.

The CDR3 nucleotides are TGTGCCAGCAGGGTGGGACTTACCTTCTCCTACGAGCAGTACTTC. Amino acid sequence: CASRVGLTFSYEQYF. This rearrangement joins TRBV6-5 to TRBJ2-7; perhaps TRBD2 as D (6 bases). The CDR3 consists of 15 residues. CDR1 and CDR2 (germline): MNHEY, SVGAGI. V was trimmed by 6 bases and J by 0 bases, leaving 15 bases between them.

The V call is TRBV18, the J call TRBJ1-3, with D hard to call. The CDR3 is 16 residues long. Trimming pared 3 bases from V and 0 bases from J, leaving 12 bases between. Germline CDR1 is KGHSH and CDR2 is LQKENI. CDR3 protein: CASSPAGGNSGNTIYF. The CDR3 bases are TGTGCCAGCTCACCCGCTGGCGGAAACTCTGGAAACACCATATATTTT.

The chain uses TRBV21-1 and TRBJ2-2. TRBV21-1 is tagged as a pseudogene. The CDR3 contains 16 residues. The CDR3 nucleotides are TGTGCCAGCAGCAAAAAGAGGGGAAGGGTCACCGGGGAGCTGTTTTTT. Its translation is CASSKKRGRVTGELFF.